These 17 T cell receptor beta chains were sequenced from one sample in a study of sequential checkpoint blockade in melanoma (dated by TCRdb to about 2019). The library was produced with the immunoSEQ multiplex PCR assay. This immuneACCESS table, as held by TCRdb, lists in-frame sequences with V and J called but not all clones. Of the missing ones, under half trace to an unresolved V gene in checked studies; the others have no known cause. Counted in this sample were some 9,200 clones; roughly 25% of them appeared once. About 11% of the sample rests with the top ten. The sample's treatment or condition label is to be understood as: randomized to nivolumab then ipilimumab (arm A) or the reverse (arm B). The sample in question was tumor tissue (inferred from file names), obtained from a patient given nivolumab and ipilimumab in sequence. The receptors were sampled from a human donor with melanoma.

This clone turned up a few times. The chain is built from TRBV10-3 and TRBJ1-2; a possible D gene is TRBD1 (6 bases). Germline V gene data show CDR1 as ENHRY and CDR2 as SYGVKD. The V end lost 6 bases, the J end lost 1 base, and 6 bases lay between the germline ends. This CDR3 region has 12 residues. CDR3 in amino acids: CAIRQGNYGYTF. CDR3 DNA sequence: TGTGCCATCAGACAGGGTAACTATGGCTACACCTTC.

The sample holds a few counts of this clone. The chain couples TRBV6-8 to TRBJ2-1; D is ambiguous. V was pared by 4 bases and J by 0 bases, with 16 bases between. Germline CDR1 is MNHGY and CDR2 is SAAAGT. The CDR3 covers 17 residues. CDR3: CASSSPFDPSSYNEQFF. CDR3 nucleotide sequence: TGTGCCAGCAGTTCCCCCTTTGACCCGAGCTCCTACAATGAGCAGTTCTTC.

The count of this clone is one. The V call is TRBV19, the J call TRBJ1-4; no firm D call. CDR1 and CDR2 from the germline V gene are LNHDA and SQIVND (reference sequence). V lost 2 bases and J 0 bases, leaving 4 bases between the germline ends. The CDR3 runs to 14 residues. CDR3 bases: TGTGCCAGTAGTATAATAGCAACTAATGAAAAACTGTTTTTT. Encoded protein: CASSIIATNEKLFF.

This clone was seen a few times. The CDR3 sequence is CASSDLIGTAHYGYTF. Written as DNA, the CDR3 is TGTGCCAGCAGCGACCTAATCGGGACAGCTCACTATGGCTACACCTTC. The rearrangement joins TRBV7-6 to TRBJ1-2; 7 bases match TRBD1. The CDR3 has 16 amino acids. Germline V gives CDR1 SGHVS, CDR2 FNYEAQ. V was clipped by 5 bases and J by 3 bases; unmatched bases: 12.

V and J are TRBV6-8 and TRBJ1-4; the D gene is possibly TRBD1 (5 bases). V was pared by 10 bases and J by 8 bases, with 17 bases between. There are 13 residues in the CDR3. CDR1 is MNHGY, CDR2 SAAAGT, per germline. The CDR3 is CATNAGVGEKLFF. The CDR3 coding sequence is TGTGCCACCAACGCGGGGGTTGGGGAAAAACTGTTTTTT.

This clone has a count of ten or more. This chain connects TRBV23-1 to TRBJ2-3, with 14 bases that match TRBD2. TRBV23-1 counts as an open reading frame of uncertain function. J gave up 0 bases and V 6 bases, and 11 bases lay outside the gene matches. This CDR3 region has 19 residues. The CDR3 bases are TGCGCCAGCAGCCAAGATTTAGGACTAGCGGGGGGAAGCACAGATACGCAGTATTTT. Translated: CASSQDLGLAGGSTDTQYF.

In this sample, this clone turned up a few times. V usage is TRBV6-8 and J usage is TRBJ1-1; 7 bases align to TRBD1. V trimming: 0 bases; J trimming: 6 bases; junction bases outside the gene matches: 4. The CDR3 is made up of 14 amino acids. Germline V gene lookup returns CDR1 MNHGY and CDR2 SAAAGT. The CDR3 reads CASSYSGQGAEAFF. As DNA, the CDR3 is TGTGCCAGCAGTTACTCCGGTCAGGGGGCTGAAGCTTTCTTT.

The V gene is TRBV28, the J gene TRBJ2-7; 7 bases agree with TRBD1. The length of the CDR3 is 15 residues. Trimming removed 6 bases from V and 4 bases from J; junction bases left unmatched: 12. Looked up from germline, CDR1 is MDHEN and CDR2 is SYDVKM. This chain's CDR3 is CASSRRGRAGYEQYF. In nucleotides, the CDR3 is TGTGCCAGCAGCCGAAGGGGGCGGGCCGGGTACGAGCAGTACTTC.

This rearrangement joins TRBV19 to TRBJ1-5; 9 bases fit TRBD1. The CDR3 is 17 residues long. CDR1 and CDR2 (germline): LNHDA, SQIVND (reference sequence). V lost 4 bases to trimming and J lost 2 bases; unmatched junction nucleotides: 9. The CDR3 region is CASSKGTGQGGNQPQHF. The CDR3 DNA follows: TGTGCCAGTAGTAAAGGGACAGGGCAAGGGGGCAATCAGCCCCAGCATTTT.

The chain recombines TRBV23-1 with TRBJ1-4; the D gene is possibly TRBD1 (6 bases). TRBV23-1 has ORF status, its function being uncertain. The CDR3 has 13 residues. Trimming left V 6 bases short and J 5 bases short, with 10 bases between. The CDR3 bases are TGCGCCAGCAGCTTGGACAGAAATGAAAAACTGTTTTTT. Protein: CASSLDRNEKLFF.

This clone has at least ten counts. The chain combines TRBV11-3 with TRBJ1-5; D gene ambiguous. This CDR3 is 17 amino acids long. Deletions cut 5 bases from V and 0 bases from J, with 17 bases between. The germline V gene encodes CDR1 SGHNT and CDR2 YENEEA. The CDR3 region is CASSATGSGFSNQPQHF. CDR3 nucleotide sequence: TGTGCCAGCAGCGCGACGGGCAGCGGGTTTAGCAATCAGCCCCAGCATTTT.

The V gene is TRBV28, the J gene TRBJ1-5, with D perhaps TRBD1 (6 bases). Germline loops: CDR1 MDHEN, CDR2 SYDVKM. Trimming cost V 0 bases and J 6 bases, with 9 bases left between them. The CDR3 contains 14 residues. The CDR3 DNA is TGTGCCAGCAGTTTATGGGGGGCTCTTCAGCCCCAGCATTTT. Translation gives CASSLWGALQPQHF.

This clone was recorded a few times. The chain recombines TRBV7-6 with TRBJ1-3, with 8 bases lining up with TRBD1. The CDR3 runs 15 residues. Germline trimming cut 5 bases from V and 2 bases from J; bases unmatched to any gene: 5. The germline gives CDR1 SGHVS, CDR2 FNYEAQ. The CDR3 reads CASSPTGDAGNTIYF. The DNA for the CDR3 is TGTGCCAGCAGCCCGACAGGGGACGCTGGAAACACCATATATTTT.

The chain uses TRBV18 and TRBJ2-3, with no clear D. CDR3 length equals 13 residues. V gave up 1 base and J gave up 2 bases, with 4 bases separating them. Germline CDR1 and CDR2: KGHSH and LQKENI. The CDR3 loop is CASSPLNTDTQYF. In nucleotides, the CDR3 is TGTGCCAGCTCACCACTGAACACAGATACGCAGTATTTT. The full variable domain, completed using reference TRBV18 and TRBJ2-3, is NAGVMQNPRHLVRRRGQEARLRCSPMKGHSHVYWYRQLPEEGLKFMVYLQKENIIDESGMPKERFSAEFPKEGPSILRIQQVVRGDSAAYFCASSPLNTDTQYFGPGTRLTVL.

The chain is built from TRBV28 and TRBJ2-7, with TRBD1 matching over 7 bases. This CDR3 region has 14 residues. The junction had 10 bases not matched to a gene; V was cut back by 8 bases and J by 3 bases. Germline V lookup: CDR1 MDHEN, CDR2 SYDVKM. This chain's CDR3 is CASDSTTGDYEQYF. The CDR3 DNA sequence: TGTGCCAGCGACTCGACTACAGGGGACTACGAGCAGTACTTC.

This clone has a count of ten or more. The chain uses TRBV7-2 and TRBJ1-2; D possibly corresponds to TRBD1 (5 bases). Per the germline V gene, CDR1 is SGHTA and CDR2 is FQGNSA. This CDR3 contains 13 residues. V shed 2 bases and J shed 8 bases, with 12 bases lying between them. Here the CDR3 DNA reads TGTGCCAGCAGCTTATCCAGGGTAGGAGGCTACACCTTC. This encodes CASSLSRVGGYTF.

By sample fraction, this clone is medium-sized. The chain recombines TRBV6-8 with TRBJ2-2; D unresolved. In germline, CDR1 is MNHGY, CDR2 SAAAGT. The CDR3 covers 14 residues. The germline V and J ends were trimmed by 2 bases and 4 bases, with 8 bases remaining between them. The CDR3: CASSYGWATGELFF. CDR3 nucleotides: TGTGCCAGCAGTTACGGGTGGGCCACCGGGGAGCTGTTTTTT.